A single sample gave rise to the 21 T cell receptor beta chains below, sequenced in a study of OX40 agonist ivuxolimab in advanced cancers. Repertoires were generated with immunoSEQ multiplex PCR, while TCRdb's copy carries only in-frame clones and drops some. The data hold approximately 70,000 clones, with around 79% observed a single time. Specimen: CD4+ or CD8+ T cells sorted from blood, collected in a trial of the OX40 agonist ivuxolimab. The source is an adult with an advanced solid tumor such as melanoma, head and neck, liver or kidney cancer.

The rearrangement links TRBV6-1 to TRBJ2-5; D might be TRBD1 (5 bases). This CDR3 contains 13 residues. Germline CDR1 MNHNS, CDR2 SASEGT. V lost 3 bases, J lost 2 bases, and 7 bases lay in between. CDR3 sequence reads: CASSDRVQETQYF. CDR3 DNA sequence: TGTGCCAGCAGTGACAGGGTACAAGAGACCCAGTACTTC.

This clone is labeled large. The chain has TRBV5-6 and TRBJ1-6, with D unclear. CDR1 is SGHDT and CDR2 is YYEEEE in the germline V gene. There are 15 residues in the CDR3. Trimming took 1 base from V and 8 from J, leaving 13 bases between them. The CDR3 region has the DNA TGTGCCAGCAGCTTGTCGGGCAGGAGCTATTCACCCCTCCACTTT. Its translation is CASSLSGRSYSPLHF.

This chain links TRBV27 with TRBJ2-3; 8 positions match TRBD2. The CDR3 length is 16 residues. Per the germline V gene, CDR1 is MNHEY and CDR2 is SMNVEV (reference sequence). V was pared by 1 base and J by 3 bases, with 6 bases of the junction left unmatched. The CDR3, as DNA: TGTGCCAGCAGTTTATTCGGGGGGGCTTTAACAGATACGCAGTATTTT. Protein: CASSLFGGALTDTQYF.

The chain has TRBV19 and TRBJ1-1; maybe TRBD1 (5 bases). CDR1 is LNHDA, CDR2 SQIVND, per germline (reference sequence). The CDR3 has 15 residues. V lost 10 bases, J lost 3 bases, and 21 bases lay in between. The CDR3 loop reads CATGRGLLAHTEAFF. CDR3 DNA: TGTGCCACCGGGAGGGGCCTTCTGGCCCACACTGAAGCTTTCTTT.

The chain joins TRBV28 to TRBJ2-7; 13 nucleotides align to TRBD2. V lost 5 bases and J lost 4; bases outside the gene matches: 11. The germline CDR1 and CDR2 sequences are MDHEN and SYDVKM. There are 17 residues in the CDR3. This chain's CDR3 is CASSAPRGLAGSYEQYV. As DNA, the CDR3 is TGTGCCAGCAGTGCACCCCGGGGACTAGCGGGGTCATACGAGCAGTACGTC.

This sequence joins TRBV25-1 and TRBJ1-5; 7 positions agree with TRBD1. Trimming removed 3 bases from V and 5 bases from J; junction bases left unmatched: 7. Germline lookup yields CDR1 MGHDK and CDR2 SYGVNS. CDR3 size: 15 residues. The CDR3 reads CASSEWAGGDQPQHF. The CDR3 DNA sequence: TGTGCCAGCAGTGAGTGGGCAGGGGGGGATCAGCCCCAGCATTTT. The full variable domain, in which reference TRBV25-1 and TRBJ1-5 provide the parts outside the CDR3, is EADIYQTPRYLVIGTGKKITLECSQTMGHDKMYWYQQDPGMELHLIHYSYGVNSTEKGDLSSESTVSRIRTEHFPLTLESARPSHTSQYLCASSEWAGGDQPQHFGDGTRLSIL.

CDR3 in DNA: TGTGCCAGCAGCTTCGGGCAGGGTCGGGGGCGTCTAAACGAGCAGTACGTC. Encoded protein: CASSFGQGRGRLNEQYV. The gene calls are TRBV7-8 and TRBJ2-7; D may be TRBD1 or TRBD2 (6 bases each). CDR3 length: 17 residues. Trimming took off 3 bases at V and 5 bases at J, with 23 bases between the two ends. Germline-derived CDR1 and CDR2 are SGHVS and FQNEAQ.

The CDR3 DNA sequence: TGTGCCAGCAGCTTCGGACCAGCTACCGGGGAGCTGTTTTTT. The encoded protein is CASSFGPATGELFF. This sequence joins TRBV7-9 and TRBJ2-2; D remains ambiguous. This CDR3 spans 14 amino acids. V was pared by 3 bases and J by 5 bases, with 10 bases between. Germline CDR1 and CDR2: SEHNR and FQNEAQ (reference sequence).

This chain links TRBV27 with TRBJ2-2; weak D call: TRBD2 (5 bases). The germline CDR1 and CDR2 sequences are MNHEY and SMNVEV (reference sequence). Trimming removed 7 bases from V and 6 bases from J, with 12 bases in between. The CDR3 is made up of 13 amino acids. The CDR3, as DNA: TGTGCCAGCACCTCGTCGGGGTCCGGGGAGCTGTTTTTT. Amino acid sequence: CASTSSGSGELFF.

The rearrangement links TRBV18 to TRBJ1-5; the match to TRBD1 covers 7 bases. V was clipped by 7 bases and J by 1 base; unmatched bases: 13. The CDR3 has 17 amino acids. Germline assignment: CDR1 KGHSH and CDR2 LQKENI. The CDR3 DNA reads as TGTGCCAGCTTCAGCCCTACAGGGGTCGTAAGCAATCAGCCCCAGCATTTT. The encoded protein is CASFSPTGVVSNQPQHF. The variable domain in full, with the rest retrieved from reference TRBV18 and TRBJ1-5, is NAGVMQNPRHLVRRRGQEARLRCSPMKGHSHVYWYRQLPEEGLKFMVYLQKENIIDESGMPKERFSAEFPKEGPSILRIQQVVRGDSAAYFCASFSPTGVVSNQPQHFGDGTRLSIL.

This chain links TRBV6-5 with TRBJ1-5; 8 bases are a match to TRBD1. CDR3 length equals 15 residues. Germline loops: CDR1 MNHEY, CDR2 SVGAGI. J lost 5 bases, V lost 4 bases, and 7 bases had no gene match. The chain's CDR3 is CASSWMGQAHQPQHF. CDR3 coding DNA: TGTGCCAGCAGTTGGATGGGACAGGCCCATCAGCCCCAGCATTTT.

The chain uses TRBV30 and TRBJ2-1, with TRBD1 matching 9 bases. Looked up from germline, CDR1 is GTSNPN and CDR2 is SVGIG (reference sequence). This CDR3 is built from 14 residues. The V gene end was trimmed by 3 bases and the J gene end by 7 bases; junction bases not matched to a gene: 7. Here the CDR3 reads CAWSSTGTGNEQFF. In nucleotides, the CDR3 is TGTGCCTGGAGCTCCACCGGGACAGGGAATGAGCAGTTCTTC.

The chain is built from TRBV11-2 and TRBJ2-1, with TRBD2 matching over 14 bases. V dropped 0 bases and J dropped 6; count of bases not matched to a gene: 7. Germline CDR1 SGHAT, CDR2 FQNNGV. The CDR3 spans 18 residues. The CDR3 loop is CASSLEVGLAGGGNEQFF. In DNA, the CDR3 is TGTGCCAGCAGCTTAGAAGTCGGACTAGCGGGAGGAGGCAATGAGCAGTTCTTC. The variable domain in full, with the rest retrieved from reference TRBV11-2 and TRBJ2-1, is EAGVAQSPRYKIIEKRQSVAFWCNPISGHATLYWYQQILGQGPKLLIQFQNNGVVDDSQLPKDRFSAERLKGVDSTLKIQPAKLEDSAVYLCASSLEVGLAGGGNEQFFGPGTRLTVL.

The V and J genes are TRBV5-5 and TRBJ2-3; D unclear. Trimming stripped 1 base from V and 0 bases from J, with 9 bases between. CDR3 length equals 15 residues. The germline CDR1 and CDR2 sequences are SGHKS and YYEKEE (reference sequence). In DNA form, the CDR3 reads TGTGCCAGCAGCTTGATAAACTATAGCACAGATACGCAGTATTTT. This gives the protein CASSLINYSTDTQYF. Full variable domain (outside the CDR3, taken from reference TRBV5-5 and TRBJ2-3): DAGVTQSPTHLIKTRGQQVTLRCSPISGHKSVSWYQQVLGQGPQFIFQYYEKEERGRGNFPDRFSARQFPNYSSELNVNALLLGDSALYLCASSLINYSTDTQYFGPGTRLTVL.

The V gene is TRBV2, the J gene TRBJ2-7; maybe TRBD2 (5 bases). The CDR3 is 17 residues long. Per germline, CDR1 SNHLY and CDR2 FYNNEI. Trimming pared 7 bases from V and 0 bases from J, leaving 22 bases between. CDR3 region: CASKGLGLVLRSYEQYF. The CDR3 coding sequence is TGTGCCAGCAAGGGCCTAGGACTGGTTCTTCGCTCCTACGAGCAGTACTTC. The entire variable domain, with the rest obtained from reference TRBV2 and TRBJ2-7, is as follows: EPEVTQTPSHQVTQMGQEVILRCVPISNHLYFYWYRQILGQKVEFLVSFYNNEISEKSEIFDDQFSVERPDGSNFTLKIRSTKLEDSAMYFCASKGLGLVLRSYEQYFGPGTRLTVT.

The chain employs TRBV19 and TRBJ2-3; D perhaps matches TRBD2 (6 bases). Trimming shortened V by 6 bases and J by 1 base, and 14 bases separated the two germline ends. The CDR3 runs to 15 residues. CDR1 and CDR2 from the germline V gene are LNHDA and SQIVND (reference sequence). The chain's CDR3 is CASRGTSTRTDTQYF. CDR3 nucleotides: TGTGCCAGTAGGGGCACTAGCACCCGCACAGATACGCAGTATTTT.

This chain joins TRBV28 and TRBJ1-3, with 7 bases that match TRBD1. Germline CDR1 MDHEN, CDR2 SYDVKM. The CDR3 covers 15 residues. Trimming at V came to 6 bases and at J to 0 bases, leaving 5 bases not matched to a gene. As DNA, the CDR3 is TGTGCCAGCAGACCCGACAGGGCCTCTGGAAACACCATATATTTT. This sequence encodes CASRPDRASGNTIYF.

The V and J genes are TRBV5-4 and TRBJ2-7; the match to TRBD1 covers 9 bases. With 0 bases clipped from V and 4 bases from J, the junction kept 5 bases outside the gene matches. CDR1 and CDR2 from the germline V gene are SGHNT and YYREEE (reference sequence). The CDR3 has 15 residues. The CDR3 sequence is CASSLGGQGGYEQYV. CDR3 coding DNA: TGTGCCAGCAGCTTGGGGGGACAGGGCGGGTACGAGCAGTACGTC.

In DNA, the CDR3 is TGTGCCAGCAGTCGCCCCGGGACACCTTGGAACACCGGGGAGCTGTTTTTT. Encoded protein: CASSRPGTPWNTGELFF. V is TRBV28 and J is TRBJ2-2; possibly TRBD1 for D (6 bases). In germline, CDR1 is MDHEN, CDR2 SYDVKM. The CDR3 length is 17 residues. V lost 5 bases to trimming and J lost 1 base, with 17 bases between them.

The J gene is TRBJ2-5, the V gene TRBV18; D might be TRBD1 or TRBD2, each matching 6 bases. The V end was cut by 2 bases, the J end by 7 bases, with 20 bases between. In germline, CDR1 is KGHSH, CDR2 LQKENI. The CDR3 extends over 16 amino acids. The CDR3 sequence: CASSPSEQGPGGTQYF. For the CDR3, the DNA is TGTGCCAGCTCACCATCTGAACAGGGCCCCGGGGGGACCCAGTACTTC.

The chain uses TRBV27 and TRBJ1-2; D is possibly TRBD1 (6 bases). V lost 6 bases, J lost 6 bases, and 14 bases lay in between. The germline gives CDR1 MNHEY, CDR2 SMNVEV (reference sequence). This CDR3 comprises 13 residues. The CDR3 here is CASSLAQGNGYTF. DNA for the CDR3: TGTGCCAGCAGCCTGGCACAGGGAAATGGCTACACCTTC.